This T cell receptor (beta chain) was found in a study of T cells in localized non-small cell lung cancer. Sequencing used immunoSEQ multiplex PCR; TCRdb keeps in-frame clones, though not all of them. The sample lists tens of thousands of clones, approximately 80% occurring once. The CDR3 has 12 residues. Trimming left V 4 bases short and J 6 bases short, with 9 bases between. Germline V gene sequence: CDR1 GTSNPN, CDR2 SVGIG (reference sequence). The chain links TRBV30 to TRBJ2-2, with D uncertain. The sample in question was PBMCs, obtained before any cancer treatment. The receptor's source is a man aged 35 to 70 with stage II lung adenocarcinoma. The CDR3 nucleotides are TGTGCCTGGACCCACGACTCCGGGGAGCTGTTTTTT. It codes for CAWTHDSGELFF.